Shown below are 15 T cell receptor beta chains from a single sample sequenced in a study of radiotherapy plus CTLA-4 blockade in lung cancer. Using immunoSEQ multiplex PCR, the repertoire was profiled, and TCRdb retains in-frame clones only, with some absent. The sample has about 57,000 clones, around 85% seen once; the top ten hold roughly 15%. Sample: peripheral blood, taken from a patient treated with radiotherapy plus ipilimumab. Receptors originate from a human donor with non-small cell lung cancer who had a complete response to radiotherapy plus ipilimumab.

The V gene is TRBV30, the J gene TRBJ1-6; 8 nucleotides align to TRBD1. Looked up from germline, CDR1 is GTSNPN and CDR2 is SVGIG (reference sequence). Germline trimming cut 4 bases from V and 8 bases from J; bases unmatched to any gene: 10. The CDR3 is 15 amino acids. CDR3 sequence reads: CAWTGGRGAYSPLHF. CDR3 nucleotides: TGTGCCTGGACAGGGGGCAGAGGTGCCTATTCACCCCTCCACTTT. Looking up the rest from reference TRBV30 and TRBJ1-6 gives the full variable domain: SQTIHQWPATLVQPVGSPLSLECTVEGTSNPNLYWYRQAAGRGLQLLFYSVGIGQISSEVPQNLSASRPQDRQFILSSKKLLLSDSGFYLCAWTGGRGAYSPLHFGNGTRLTVT.

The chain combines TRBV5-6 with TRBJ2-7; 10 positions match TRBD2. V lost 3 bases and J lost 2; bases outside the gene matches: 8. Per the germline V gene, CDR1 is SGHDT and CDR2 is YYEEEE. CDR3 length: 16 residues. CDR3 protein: CASSWAGTSVPYEQYF. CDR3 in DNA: TGTGCCAGCAGCTGGGCCGGGACTAGCGTCCCCTACGAGCAGTACTTC. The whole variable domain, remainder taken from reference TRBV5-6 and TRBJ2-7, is DAGVTQSPTHLIKTRGQQVTLRCSPKSGHDTVSWYQQALGQGPQFIFQYYEEEERQRGNFPDRFSGHQFPNYSSELNVNALLLGDSALYLCASSWAGTSVPYEQYFGPGTRLTVT.

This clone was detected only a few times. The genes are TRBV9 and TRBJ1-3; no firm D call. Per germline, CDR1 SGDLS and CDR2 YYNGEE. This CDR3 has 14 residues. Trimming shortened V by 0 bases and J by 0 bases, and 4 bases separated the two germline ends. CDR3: CASSVAGSGNTIYF. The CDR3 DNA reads TGTGCCAGCAGCGTAGCGGGCTCTGGAAACACCATATATTTT.

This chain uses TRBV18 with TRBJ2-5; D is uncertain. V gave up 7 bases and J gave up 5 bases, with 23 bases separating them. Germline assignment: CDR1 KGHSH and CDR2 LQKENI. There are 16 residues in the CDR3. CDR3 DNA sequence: TGTGCCAGCTTTCATGGCGGTGCTGATCGTCGGGAGACCCAGTACTTC. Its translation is CASFHGGADRRETQYF.

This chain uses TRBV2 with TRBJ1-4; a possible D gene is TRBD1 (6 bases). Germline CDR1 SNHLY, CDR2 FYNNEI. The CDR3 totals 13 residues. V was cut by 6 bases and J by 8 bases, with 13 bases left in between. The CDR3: CASSGRGGEKLFF. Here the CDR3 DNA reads TGTGCCAGCAGCGGAAGGGGGGGGGAAAAACTGTTTTTT. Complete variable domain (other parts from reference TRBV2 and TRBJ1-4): EPEVTQTPSHQVTQMGQEVILRCVPISNHLYFYWYRQILGQKVEFLVSFYNNEISEKSEIFDDQFSVERPDGSNFTLKIRSTKLEDSAMYFCASSGRGGEKLFFGSGTQLSVL.

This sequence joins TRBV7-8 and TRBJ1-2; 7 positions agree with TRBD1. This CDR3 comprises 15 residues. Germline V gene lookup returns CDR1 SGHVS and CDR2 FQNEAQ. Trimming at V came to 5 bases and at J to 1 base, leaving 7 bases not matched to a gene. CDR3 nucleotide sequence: TGTGCCAGCAGCCCCACCGGGGACAGTAACTATGGCTACACCTTC. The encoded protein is CASSPTGDSNYGYTF.

CDR3 loop: CASSQDRAPEDGYTF. In nucleotides, the CDR3 is TGTGCCAGCAGCCAAGATCGCGCACCGGAGGATGGCTACACCTTC. The chain joins TRBV4-2 to TRBJ1-2, with D uncertain. Germline-derived CDR1 and CDR2 are LGHNA and YNFKEQ. V was clipped by 0 bases and J by 6 bases, with 14 bases between them. The CDR3 length is 15 residues.

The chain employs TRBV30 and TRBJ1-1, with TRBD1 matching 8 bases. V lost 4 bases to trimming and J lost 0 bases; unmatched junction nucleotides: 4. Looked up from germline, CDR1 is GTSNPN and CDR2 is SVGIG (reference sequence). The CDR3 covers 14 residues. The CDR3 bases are TGTGCCTGGAATGGACAGGGAATGAACACTGAAGCTTTCTTT. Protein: CAWNGQGMNTEAFF.

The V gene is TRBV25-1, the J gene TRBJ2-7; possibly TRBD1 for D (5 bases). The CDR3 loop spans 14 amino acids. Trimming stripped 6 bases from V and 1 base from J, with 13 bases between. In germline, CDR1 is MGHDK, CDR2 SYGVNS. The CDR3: CASRTQTGSYEQYF. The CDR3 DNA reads TGTGCCAGCAGAACCCAAACAGGATCCTACGAGCAGTACTTC.

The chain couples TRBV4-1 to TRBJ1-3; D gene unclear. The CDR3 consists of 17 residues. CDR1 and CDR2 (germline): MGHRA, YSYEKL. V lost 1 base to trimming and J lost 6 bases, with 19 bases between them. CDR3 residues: CASSQVTAGGGENTIYF. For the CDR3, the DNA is TGCGCCAGCAGCCAAGTAACAGCCGGAGGTGGTGAAAACACCATATATTTT.

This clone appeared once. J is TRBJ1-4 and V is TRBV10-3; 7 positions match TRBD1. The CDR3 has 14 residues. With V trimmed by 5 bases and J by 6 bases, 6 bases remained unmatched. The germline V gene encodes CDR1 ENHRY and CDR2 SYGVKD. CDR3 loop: CAISRQGQDEKLFF. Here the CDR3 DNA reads TGTGCCATCAGTCGACAGGGTCAGGATGAAAAACTGTTTTTT.

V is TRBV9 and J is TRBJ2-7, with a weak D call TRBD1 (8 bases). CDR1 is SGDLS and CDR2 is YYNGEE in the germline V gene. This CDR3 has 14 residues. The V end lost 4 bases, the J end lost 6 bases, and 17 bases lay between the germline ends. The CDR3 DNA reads TGTGCCAGCAGCACAGGGGGGGCCTTGGTCGAGCAGTACTTC. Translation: CASSTGGALVEQYF.

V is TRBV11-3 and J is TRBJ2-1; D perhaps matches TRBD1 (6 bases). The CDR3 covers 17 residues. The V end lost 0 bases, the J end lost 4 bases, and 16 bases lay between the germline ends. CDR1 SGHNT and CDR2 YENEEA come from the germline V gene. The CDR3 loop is CASSLDWGQGTYNEQFF. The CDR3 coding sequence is TGTGCCAGCAGCTTAGATTGGGGGCAGGGGACATACAATGAGCAGTTCTTC.

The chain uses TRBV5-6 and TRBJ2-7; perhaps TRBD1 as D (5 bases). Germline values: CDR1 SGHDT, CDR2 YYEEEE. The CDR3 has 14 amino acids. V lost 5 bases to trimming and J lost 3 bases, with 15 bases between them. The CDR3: CASRGVTTVYEQYV. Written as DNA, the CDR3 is TGTGCCAGCAGAGGGGTGACCACAGTCTACGAGCAGTACGTC.

CDR3 sequence: CASSLSFRADTQYF. DNA of the CDR3: TGTGCCAGCAGCTTAAGTTTCAGGGCAGATACGCAGTATTTT. V gene TRBV11-2 combines with J gene TRBJ2-3, with D possibly matching TRBD1 (5 bases). This CDR3 has 14 amino acids. The germline CDR1 and CDR2 sequences are SGHAT and FQNNGV. Trimming took 2 bases from V and 4 from J, leaving 10 bases between them.